By its share, the clone carrying this TCR beta chain is medium-sized (0.01 to 0.1%). Regarding time point: sample taken at primary tumor resection. This sample was taken from a study of spatial heterogeneity in lung cancer. Via MiXCR, TCRdb re-called the 5' RACE reads, giving one row per CDR3 protein. This table holds 2,000 or so distinct CDR3 sequences, roughly 7% found once. CDR1 and CDR2 from the germline V gene are GTSNPN and SVGIG (reference sequence). Trimming shortened V by 6 bases and J by 4 bases, and 19 bases separated the two germline ends. The CDR3 extends over 16 amino acids. This specimen consisted of normal lung tissue next to the tumor, obtained at surgery. The genes are TRBV30 and TRBJ1-6; D is unresolved. This TCR was recovered from a female donor with early-stage non-small cell lung cancer. CDR3 in DNA: TGTGCCTGCAGGACTGTCGGAGGGAGTTATAATTCACCCCTCCACTTT. Translated: CACRTVGGSYNSPLHF.